Included here is one TCR beta chain sequence, with context. This record belongs to a study of control samples from healthy donors and cancer patients. Some clones are missing from TCRdb's copy, which holds only in-frame ones; the method was immunoSEQ multiplex PCR. Found here are about 170,000 clones, around 93% of them singletons; the top ten hold about 4%. Source material: blood. The clonotype was recovered from an older woman in good health.

The CDR3 here is CASRAAGEGNTIYF. The CDR3 DNA follows: TGCGCCAGCAGGGCGGCAGGGGAAGGAAACACCATATATTTT. The rearrangement links TRBV5-1 to TRBJ1-3; TRBD1 might be the D (6 bases). The CDR3 has 14 residues. V lost 5 bases and J lost 4, with 13 bases in between. Germline values: CDR1 SGHRS, CDR2 YFSETQ.